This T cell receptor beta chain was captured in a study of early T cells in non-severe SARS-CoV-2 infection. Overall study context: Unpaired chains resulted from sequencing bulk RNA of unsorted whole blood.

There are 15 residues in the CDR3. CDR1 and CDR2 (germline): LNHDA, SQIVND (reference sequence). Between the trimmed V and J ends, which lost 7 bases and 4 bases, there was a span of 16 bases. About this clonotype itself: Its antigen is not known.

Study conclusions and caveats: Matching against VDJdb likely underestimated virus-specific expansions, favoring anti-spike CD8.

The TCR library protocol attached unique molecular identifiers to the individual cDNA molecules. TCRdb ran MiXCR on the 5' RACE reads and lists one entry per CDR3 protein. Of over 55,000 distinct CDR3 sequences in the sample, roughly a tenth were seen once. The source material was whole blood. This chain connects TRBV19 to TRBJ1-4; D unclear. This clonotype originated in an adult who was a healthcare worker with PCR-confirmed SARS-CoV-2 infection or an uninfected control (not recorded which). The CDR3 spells CASTHREQFNEKLFF. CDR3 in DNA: TGTGCCAGTACCCACCGGGAACAGTTTAATGAAAAACTGTTTTTT.